This T cell receptor (beta chain) was identified in a study of beta chain features in type 1 diabetes. Study findings and constraints: Any HLA effect on TCRB rearrangement was left unresolved by small sub-analyses. In all four CD4+ subsets, TCRB CDR3 length was significantly, moderately reduced in type 1 diabetes.

CDR1 is MDHEN and CDR2 is SYDVKM in the germline V gene. The CDR3 covers 15 residues. V shed 6 bases, J shed 4 bases, and the junction held 8 bases outside the gene matches. As every portion of the isolated RNA was reverse transcribed, the sequencing read expressed TCRB transcripts. Using immunoSEQ multiplex PCR, the repertoire was profiled, and TCRdb retains in-frame clones only, with some absent. The sample shows 200,000 to 300,000 clones, just over 20% of them seen only once. The table lists this clone with a few counts. Its target is unknown. Roughly 100 mL of blood, on average, came from one heparinised draw per donor. Sorting that relied on CD45RO/CCR7/CD25/CD127/CD95/CD27 yielded CD4+ naive, central memory, regulatory and stem cell-like memory cells.

The sequenced material came from naive CD4+ T cells from blood. The clonotype comes from a woman aged 40 to 50 with type 1 diabetes. This chain uses TRBV28 with TRBJ2-2; 7 positions agree with TRBD1. The CDR3 DNA follows: TGTGCCAGCAGCCCGAAGACAGGGATCACCGGGGAGCTGTTTTTT. Encoded protein: CASSPKTGITGELFF.